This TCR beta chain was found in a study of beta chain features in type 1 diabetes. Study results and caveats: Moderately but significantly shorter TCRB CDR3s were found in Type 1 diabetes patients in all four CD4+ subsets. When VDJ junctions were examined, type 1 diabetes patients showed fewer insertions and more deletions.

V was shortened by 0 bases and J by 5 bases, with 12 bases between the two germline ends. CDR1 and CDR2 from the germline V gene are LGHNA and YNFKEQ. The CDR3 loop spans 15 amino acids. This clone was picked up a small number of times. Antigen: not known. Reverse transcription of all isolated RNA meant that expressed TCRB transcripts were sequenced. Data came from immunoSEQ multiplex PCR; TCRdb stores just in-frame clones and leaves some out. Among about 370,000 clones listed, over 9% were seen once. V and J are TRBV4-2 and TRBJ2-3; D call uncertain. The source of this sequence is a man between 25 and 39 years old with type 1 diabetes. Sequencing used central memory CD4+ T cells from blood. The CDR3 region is CASSQDFILVDTQYF. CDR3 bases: TGTGCCAGCAGCCAAGATTTTATCCTCGTAGATACGCAGTATTTT.